This TCR beta chain was recovered during a study of T cell repertoires in cytomegalovirus infection. Across the study: A matching HLA type, together with CMV infection, was signaled by public TCR beta signatures. Study conclusions and caveats: Dominating the ex vivo response were HLA-C-restricted CMV-specific TCR beta clonotypes. The study identified carriers of CMV plus the relevant HLA from cumulative public TCR beta family frequency.

This clonotype was recorded a few times. The antigen is not known. TCRdb itself ran the reads through MiXCR, one entry per CDR3 protein. The profile shows approximately 320,000 distinct CDR3 sequences, more than 9% of them singletons. The receptor comes from a human donor in good health (CMV status not recorded). Some clones in this sample may be carry-over from other donors' samples. The specimen was PBMCs.

The CDR3 DNA follows: TGTGCCAGCAGCTTAGCCCCCCCTTCCGAGCAGTACTTC. Amino acid sequence: CASSLAPPSEQYF. The chain employs TRBV7-2 and TRBJ2-7; D gene unclear. With 0 bases removed from V and 6 bases from J, the gap between germline ends came to 9 bases. The CDR3 is made up of 13 amino acids. Looked up from germline, CDR1 is SGHTA and CDR2 is FQGNSA. Filled out from reference TRBV7-2 and TRBJ2-7, the complete variable domain reads GAGVSQSPSNKVTEKGKDVELRCDPISGHTALYWYRQSLGQGLEFLIYFQGNSAPDKSGLPSDRFSAERTGGSVSTLTIQRTQQEDSAVYLCASSLAPPSEQYFGPGTRLTVT.